This T cell receptor beta chain was sequenced in a study of blood T cell repertoires in COVID-19. Measured with immunoSEQ multiplex PCR; TCRdb has only the in-frame clones, and not every one. The sample contains fewer than 150,000 clones, about nine tenths of which appear only once. Germline values: CDR1 SGHRS, CDR2 YFSETQ. This CDR3 region has 14 residues. The V and J ends lost 3 bases and 7 bases, in that order; junction bases with no gene match: 7. Sequenced: peripheral blood. The chain has TRBV5-1 and TRBJ2-1; 7 positions match TRBD2. The sequence derives from a woman of 80 years or more with acute or convalescent COVID-19. Here the CDR3 reads CASSSGDYPNEQFF. The DNA for the CDR3 is TGCGCCAGCAGCTCCGGGGACTATCCAAATGAGCAGTTCTTC. The entire variable domain, with the rest obtained from reference TRBV5-1 and TRBJ2-1, is as follows: KAGVTQTPRYLIKTRGQQVTLSCSPISGHRSVSWYQQTPGQGLQFLFEYFSETQRNKGNFPGRFSGRQFSNSRSEMNVSTLELGDSALYLCASSSGDYPNEQFFGPGTRLTVL.